A single sample gave rise to the 21 T cell receptor beta chains below, sequenced in a study of cytomegalovirus exposure and HLA in healthy donors (dated by TCRdb to 2017 to 2019). Libraries were made using the immunoSEQ multiplex PCR assay. TCRdb's version of the immuneACCESS table is confined to in-frame rearrangements and falls short of the full clone set. An unresolved V gene accounts for under half of the shortfall where checked; the remainder is of unknown origin. Here the sample has more than 250,000 clones; 75% to 90% occur a single time. The top ten constitute 0.84% of the sample. Input material: PBMCs. All receptors come from a young woman in good health and CMV-seronegative.

There are many counts of this clone. The chain joins TRBV21-1 to TRBJ1-1; TRBD1 is taken as the D call from the table, unchecked against the DNA. TRBV21-1 is flagged as a pseudogene. This CDR3 region has 14 residues. In nucleotides, the CDR3 is TGTGCCAGCAGCATCCACAGGGGCGGTGCAGAAGCTTTCTTT. Amino acid sequence: CASSIHRGGAEAFF.

This chain connects TRBV7-9 to TRBJ2-7, with D maybe TRBD1 (6 bases). V gave up 5 bases and J gave up 2 bases, with 16 bases separating them. The germline V gene encodes CDR1 SEHNR and CDR2 FQNEAQ (reference sequence). This CDR3 has 15 residues. CDR3 sequence reads: CASSPRQAPTYEQYF. CDR3 nucleotide sequence: TGTGCCAGCAGCCCCAGACAGGCGCCAACCTACGAGCAGTACTTC.

J is TRBJ1-5 and V is TRBV27; TRBD1 matches 9 bases. CDR3 length equals 17 residues. The germline gives CDR1 MNHEY, CDR2 SMNVEV (reference sequence). Trimming at V came to 4 bases and at J to 5 bases, leaving 12 bases not matched to a gene. The chain's CDR3 is CASSSQRTGEKDQPQHF. The DNA of the CDR3 is TGTGCCAGCAGTTCCCAACGGACAGGGGAAAAGGATCAGCCCCAGCATTTT.

The genes are TRBV25-1 and TRBJ2-1; 7 bases match TRBD1. Losses at the gene ends were 2 bases for V and 0 bases for J; bases not matched to a gene: 4. The CDR3 totals 16 residues. The germline V gene encodes CDR1 MGHDK and CDR2 SYGVNS. For the CDR3, the DNA is TGTGCCAGCAGTGAAACGGCAGGGGGCTCCTACAATGAGCAGTTCTTC. Encoded protein: CASSETAGGSYNEQFF.

The chain has TRBV5-6 and TRBJ2-2, with unresolved D. The V end was cut by 2 bases, the J end by 3 bases, with 8 bases between. The germline V gene encodes CDR1 SGHDT and CDR2 YYEEEE. CDR3 length equals 14 residues. The CDR3 DNA reads TGTGCCAGCAGCTTTTGGAGTCACACCGGGGAGCTGTTTTTT. Its translation is CASSFWSHTGELFF.

A note on this clone: Other nucleotide sequences from this sample produce the same CDR3. The chain couples TRBV6-5 to TRBJ1-2, with 9 bases that match TRBD1. CDR1 is MNHEY, CDR2 SVGAGI, per germline. J gave up 4 bases and V 0 bases, and 0 bases lay outside the gene matches. The CDR3 has 14 amino acids. The CDR3 spells CASSYSDRGYGYTF. CDR3 coding DNA: TGTGCCAGCAGTTACTCGGACAGGGGCTATGGCTACACCTTC.

Note on this clone: Other DNA sequences in this specimen translate into the identical CDR3. The chain has TRBV5-4 and TRBJ2-7; the D is unclear. The CDR3 spans 11 residues. Trimming shortened V by 5 bases and J by 3 bases, and 6 bases separated the two germline ends. From germline, CDR1 is SGHNT and CDR2 YYREEE (reference sequence). CDR3: CASSSNYEQYF. CDR3 DNA: TGTGCCAGCAGTTCAAACTACGAGCAGTACTTC.

Remarks on this clone: The sample has other DNA sequences that encode this CDR3 too. V gene TRBV27 combines with J gene TRBJ2-7; tentative D call: TRBD1 (5 bases). Trimming took off 6 bases at V and 2 bases at J, with 11 bases between the two ends. CDR1 is MNHEY, CDR2 SMNVEV, per germline (reference sequence). There are 13 residues in the CDR3. The CDR3 nucleotides are TGTGCCAGCAGCCTAAGGGGTCCCTACGAGCAGTACTTC. The encoded protein is CASSLRGPYEQYF.

This clone has more than one count but fewer than ten. The J gene is TRBJ1-2, the V gene TRBV18; 11 nucleotides line up with TRBD1. Germline V lookup: CDR1 KGHSH, CDR2 LQKENI. V lost 5 bases to trimming and J lost 0 bases; unmatched junction nucleotides: 2. The CDR3 runs to 15 residues. CDR3 sequence reads: CASSEGQGANYGYTF. In nucleotides, the CDR3 is TGTGCCAGCTCAGAGGGACAGGGGGCTAACTATGGCTACACCTTC.

Remarks on this clone: This sample includes further DNA sequences coding for the same CDR3. The chain combines TRBV6-5 with TRBJ1-1; D is possibly TRBD1 (6 bases). Germline values: CDR1 MNHEY, CDR2 SVGAGI. The CDR3 spans 14 residues. V was trimmed by 2 bases and J by 0 bases, leaving 7 bases between them. The CDR3 DNA is TGTGCCAGCAGTTACGGGACATTGAACACTGAAGCTTTCTTT. This encodes CASSYGTLNTEAFF.

The V gene is TRBV27, the J gene TRBJ2-2; D is ambiguous. CDR3 size: 14 residues. Germline-derived CDR1 and CDR2 are MNHEY and SMNVEV (reference sequence). V was pared by 7 bases and J by 3 bases, with 12 bases between. This chain's CDR3 is CASTNTEHTGELFF. CDR3 DNA: TGTGCCAGCACCAACACAGAACACACCGGGGAGCTGTTTTTT.

V and J are TRBV7-9 and TRBJ2-5; TRBD2 matches at 12 bases. The V gene's germline CDR1 is SEHNR and CDR2 FQNEAQ (reference sequence). The V gene end was trimmed by 9 bases and the J gene end by 6 bases; junction bases not matched to a gene: 5. The CDR3 covers 13 residues. The CDR3 DNA is TGTGCCAGGCCTAGCGGGAGGGTGAAGACCCAGTACTTC. It specifies CARPSGRVKTQYF.

This chain joins TRBV6-5 and TRBJ2-1, with 10 bases identical to TRBD1. Germline V gene lookup returns CDR1 MNHEY and CDR2 SVGAGI. J was trimmed by 10 bases and V by 5 bases; bases with no gene match: 11. This CDR3 region has 15 residues. CDR3 DNA sequence: TGTGCCAGCAGTAGAGGACAGGGGGGAAGTCGGGAGCAGTTCTTC. Protein sequence: CASSRGQGGSREQFF.

V is TRBV6-5 and J is TRBJ1-2, with 7 bases that match TRBD1. Germline V gene lookup returns CDR1 MNHEY and CDR2 SVGAGI. Losses at the gene ends were 4 bases for V and 3 bases for J; bases not matched to a gene: 2. The CDR3 consists of 13 residues. The CDR3 DNA is TGTGCCAGCAGTTCGACAGGGTACTATGGCTACACCTTC. It encodes CASSSTGYYGYTF.

CDR3 DNA: TGTGCCAGCAGTGATATCCGGGACAGGGAGTACGAGCAGTACTTC. Its protein product is CASSDIRDREYEQYF. V usage is TRBV2 and J usage is TRBJ2-7, with 9 bases fitting TRBD1. CDR1 and CDR2 from the germline V gene are SNHLY and FYNNEI. The V and J ends lost 3 bases and 4 bases, in that order; junction bases with no gene match: 7. This CDR3 is 15 amino acids long.

V usage is TRBV13 and J usage is TRBJ2-2, with 11 bases lining up with TRBD1. CDR1 is PRHDT and CDR2 is FYEKMQ in the germline V gene (reference sequence). V shed 6 bases, J shed 7 bases, and the junction held 7 bases outside the gene matches. CDR3 length: 15 residues. CDR3 protein: CASRPGQGGIGELFF. The CDR3, as DNA: TGTGCCAGCAGACCGGGACAGGGGGGAATCGGGGAGCTGTTTTTT.

The table lists this clone with a few counts. This chain uses TRBV2 with TRBJ1-2, with TRBD1 as a possible D gene (5 bases). The length of the CDR3 is 12 residues. Germline V gene sequence: CDR1 SNHLY, CDR2 FYNNEI. V shed 3 bases and J shed 5 bases, with 7 bases lying between them. CDR3 in amino acids: CASSDPGYGYTF. The CDR3, as DNA: TGTGCCAGCAGTGATCCAGGGTATGGCTACACCTTC. The full variable domain, completed using reference TRBV2 and TRBJ1-2, is EPEVTQTPSHQVTQMGQEVILRCVPISNHLYFYWYRQILGQKVEFLVSFYNNEISEKSEIFDDQFSVERPDGSNFTLKIRSTKLEDSAMYFCASSDPGYGYTFGSGTRLTVV.

V is TRBV30 and J is TRBJ1-3; D possibly corresponds to TRBD1 (6 bases). Trimming removed 0 bases at V and 2 bases at J, with 8 bases between. The CDR3 totals 14 residues. Germline values: CDR1 GTSNPN, CDR2 SVGIG (reference sequence). DNA of the CDR3: TGTGCCTGGAGTGTACCAGGGGCTGGAAACACCATATATTTT. It yields the protein CAWSVPGAGNTIYF. Full variable domain (remainder filled in from reference TRBV30 and TRBJ1-3): SQTIHQWPATLVQPVGSPLSLECTVEGTSNPNLYWYRQAAGRGLQLLFYSVGIGQISSEVPQNLSASRPQDRQFILSSKKLLLSDSGFYLCAWSVPGAGNTIYFGEGSWLTVV.

The rearrangement links TRBV5-1 to TRBJ2-5; possible D gene TRBD2, 6 bases. The V and J ends lost 4 bases and 1 base respectively, with 14 bases between them. CDR3 length: 15 residues. The germline V gene encodes CDR1 SGHRS and CDR2 YFSETQ. The CDR3 loop reads CASSPTGGRQETQYF. The CDR3 nucleotides are TGCGCCAGCAGCCCGACCGGGGGTCGCCAAGAGACCCAGTACTTC. The full variable domain, completed using reference TRBV5-1 and TRBJ2-5, is KAGVTQTPRYLIKTRGQQVTLSCSPISGHRSVSWYQQTPGQGLQFLFEYFSETQRNKGNFPGRFSGRQFSNSRSEMNVSTLELGDSALYLCASSPTGGRQETQYFGPGTRLLVL.

J is TRBJ2-7 and V is TRBV6-1; D may be TRBD1 (6 bases). This CDR3 contains 14 residues. V shed 1 base and J shed 4 bases, with 11 bases lying between them. Per the germline V gene, CDR1 is MNHNS and CDR2 is SASEGT. The CDR3 loop reads CASSEGGRGYEQYF. DNA of the CDR3: TGTGCCAGCAGTGAAGGTGGCAGGGGATACGAGCAGTACTTC.

The genes are TRBV5-1 and TRBJ2-5; 10 nucleotides agree with TRBD1. The CDR3 runs 15 residues. Per germline, CDR1 SGHRS and CDR2 YFSETQ. J was trimmed by 5 bases and V by 0 bases; bases with no gene match: 4. This CDR3 is CASSLGQGALETQYF. CDR3 nucleotide sequence: TGCGCCAGCAGCTTGGGACAGGGGGCTTTGGAGACCCAGTACTTC.